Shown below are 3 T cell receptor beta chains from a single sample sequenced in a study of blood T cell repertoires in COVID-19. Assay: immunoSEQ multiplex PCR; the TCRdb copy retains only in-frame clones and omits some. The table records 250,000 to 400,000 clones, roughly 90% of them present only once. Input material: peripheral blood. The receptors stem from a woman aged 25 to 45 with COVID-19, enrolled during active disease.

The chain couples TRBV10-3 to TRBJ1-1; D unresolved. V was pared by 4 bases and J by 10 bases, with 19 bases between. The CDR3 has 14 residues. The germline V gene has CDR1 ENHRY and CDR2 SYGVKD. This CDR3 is CAISVGGSRATAFF. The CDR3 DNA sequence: TGTGCCATCAGTGTCGGAGGCAGCCGGGCGACAGCTTTCTTT.

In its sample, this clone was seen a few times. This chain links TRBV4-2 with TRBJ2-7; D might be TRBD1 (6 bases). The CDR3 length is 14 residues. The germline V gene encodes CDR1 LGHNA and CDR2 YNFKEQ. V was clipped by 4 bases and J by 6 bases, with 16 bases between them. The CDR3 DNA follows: TGTGCCAGCAGCCCAGAGTCAGGGGTCTCCGAGCAGTACTTC. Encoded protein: CASSPESGVSEQYF.

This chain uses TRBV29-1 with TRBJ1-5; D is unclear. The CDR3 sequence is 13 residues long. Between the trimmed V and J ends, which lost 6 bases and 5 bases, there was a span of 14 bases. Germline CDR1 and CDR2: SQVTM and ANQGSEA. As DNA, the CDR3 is TGCAGCGTCCGGGGAGGGTTCGATCAGCCCCAGCATTTT. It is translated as CSVRGGFDQPQHF.